Below are 5 T cell receptor beta chains sequenced from a single sample in a study of blood T cell repertoires in COVID-19. Clones were sequenced by immunoSEQ multiplex PCR, and TCRdb holds only the in-frame ones, with some missing. This table holds roughly 28,000 clones, around 90% found once. Sample: peripheral blood. These receptors all come from a human donor in a cohort sampled during active COVID-19.

A single count supports this clone. The chain employs TRBV5-1 and TRBJ2-3, with D tentatively TRBD1 (6 bases). Germline V gene lookup returns CDR1 SGHRS and CDR2 YFSETQ. Trimming cost V 7 bases and J 3 bases, with 18 bases left between them. The CDR3 length is 15 residues. The CDR3 sequence: CASAQTGKPTDTQYF. CDR3 sequence (DNA): TGCGCCAGCGCCCAAACAGGGAAACCTACAGATACGCAGTATTTT. The entire variable domain, with the rest obtained from reference TRBV5-1 and TRBJ2-3, is as follows: KAGVTQTPRYLIKTRGQQVTLSCSPISGHRSVSWYQQTPGQGLQFLFEYFSETQRNKGNFPGRFSGRQFSNSRSEMNVSTLELGDSALYLCASAQTGKPTDTQYFGPGTRLTVL.

This chain links TRBV7-6 with TRBJ1-6; tentatively, D is TRBD1 (5 bases). The length of the CDR3 is 15 residues. The ends were cut back, 5 bases at V and 7 bases at J, with 15 bases in the middle. From germline, CDR1 is SGHVS and CDR2 FNYEAQ. CDR3 sequence: CASSGREGRNSPLHF. CDR3 nucleotides: TGTGCCAGCAGCGGGCGGGAGGGGAGGAATTCACCCCTCCACTTT.

CDR3 amino acids: CAIARSRRDLWEKLFF. CDR3 nucleotide sequence: TGTGCCATCGCCCGGAGCCGGAGGGATCTTTGGGAAAAACTGTTTTTT. The V and J genes are TRBV10-3 and TRBJ1-4, with D unclear. The CDR3 sequence is 16 residues long. Germline loops: CDR1 ENHRY, CDR2 SYGVKD. V was cut by 8 bases and J by 8 bases, with 24 bases left in between.

The chain couples TRBV5-1 to TRBJ2-7, with D unresolved. The CDR3 runs 12 residues. Trimming shortened V by 3 bases and J by 1 base, and 5 bases separated the two germline ends. Germline V gene lookup returns CDR1 SGHRS and CDR2 YFSETQ. As DNA, the CDR3 is TGCGCCAGCAGCTCCCAGTCCTACGAGCAGTACTTC. Its translation is CASSSQSYEQYF.

V gene TRBV6-6 combines with J gene TRBJ1-2; TRBD1 agrees at 8 bases. Germline-derived CDR1 and CDR2 are MNHNY and SVGAGI (reference sequence). The CDR3 spans 15 residues. Trimming cost V 6 bases and J 6 bases; bases outside gene matches: 12. CDR3 in DNA: TGTGCCAGCAGGGGGGACAGGTCACGGCGGCATGGCTACACCTTC. Encoded protein: CASRGDRSRRHGYTF.